This T cell receptor beta chain was sequenced during a study of blood T cell repertoires in COVID-19. V lost 6 bases and J 4 bases, leaving 15 bases between the germline ends. This CDR3 comprises 14 residues. Per the germline V gene, CDR1 is LGHDT and CDR2 is YNNKEL (reference sequence). Sequenced by immunoSEQ multiplex PCR; TCRdb stores in-frame clones only, minus some. The sample carries 250,000 to 350,000 clones, about 88% recorded once. This sequence joins TRBV3-1 (or the pseudogene TRBV3-2) and TRBJ2-5, with a tentative D call TRBD1 (6 bases). Sequencing used PBMCs or T cells enriched from blood (not recorded which). The receptor was derived from a man in his fifties or sixties who had recovered from COVID-19. CDR3 region: CASSRRQDRETQYF. In DNA form, the CDR3 reads TGTGCCAGCAGTCGCCGACAGGACCGAGAGACCCAGTACTTC.